A single sample gave rise to the 2 T cell receptor beta chains below, sequenced in a study of beta chain features in type 1 diabetes. Expressed TCRB transcripts got sequenced, as all isolated RNA was reverse transcribed. Assay used: immunoSEQ multiplex PCR; TCRdb lists only in-frame clones, some missing. The profile covers fewer than 500,000 clones, with approximately 15% appearing a single time and around 0.035% taken by the ten largest. Sample: naive CD4+ T cells from blood. These receptors were obtained from a young man in good health.

This clone was found a few times. V usage is TRBV4-1 and J usage is TRBJ2-7; TRBD2 might be the D (6 bases). Germline values: CDR1 MGHRA, CDR2 YSYEKL. The CDR3 length is 17 residues. The germline V and J ends were trimmed by 0 bases and 2 bases, with 17 bases remaining between them. The CDR3 DNA sequence: TGCGCCAGCAGCCAAGACCGGAGGGCTAGCGTACCCTACGAGCAGTACTTC. Encoded protein: CASSQDRRASVPYEQYF.

This chain connects TRBV19 to TRBJ2-5, with D possibly being TRBD1 (5 bases). V was cut by 8 bases and J by 0 bases, with 10 bases left in between. CDR3 size: 13 residues. Germline V gene data show CDR1 as LNHDA and CDR2 as SQIVND (reference sequence). The CDR3 sequence is CASGAGNQETQYF. CDR3 nucleotides: TGTGCCAGTGGAGCAGGGAACCAAGAGACCCAGTACTTC.